This T cell receptor beta chain was captured by sequencing in a study of metastatic and nonmetastatic thyroid tumors. Patients underwent thyroid surgery, and none had received any treatment before it. General study results and limits: Malignant thyroid tumors reportedly exceeded benign nodules significantly in TCR beta diversity, with the difference appearing in blood and tumor.

This CDR3 has 17 amino acids. CDR1 and CDR2 (germline): MNHEY, SVGAGI. TCRdb ran MiXCR on the PCR reads. The data show 50,000 to 60,000 clones, more than 15% seen once. Details on this clone: Its antigen is unidentified. A read error may account for a junction end that differs from germline.

The chain uses TRBV6-5 and TRBJ2-7, with D tentatively TRBD2 (6 bases). This receptor was taken from a female donor with papillary thyroid cancer or a benign thyroid nodule (not recorded which). Some clones in this sample may be carry-over from other donors' samples. The source material was blood. This CDR3 reads CASSYSMSRDLSYEHYF. CDR3 DNA: TGTGCCAGCAGTTACTCGATGTCCAGGGACTTGTCCTACGAGCATTACTTC.